The 10 T cell receptor beta chains in this list originate from one sample, sequenced in a study of cytomegalovirus exposure and HLA in healthy donors. With 60 Vbeta and 13 Jbeta primers, the PCR was carried out. Here immunoSEQ multiplex PCR was the method, and the copy in TCRdb shows in-frame clones only, minus some. Of roughly 170,000 clones listed, about 86% are singletons. The material sequenced was PBMCs. The origin of the receptors is a woman in her 30s in good health and CMV-seronegative.

The V gene is TRBV9, the J gene TRBJ2-5; 10 bases match TRBD2. The CDR3 runs to 15 residues. V trimming: 0 bases; J trimming: 4 bases; junction bases outside the gene matches: 3. Germline assignment: CDR1 SGDLS and CDR2 YYNGEE. The CDR3 DNA is TGTGCCAGCAGCGTAGCTACTAGCGGGATAGAGACCCAGTACTTC. It is translated as CASSVATSGIETQYF.

J is TRBJ1-2 and V is TRBV6-4; 8 nucleotides agree with TRBD1. CDR3 length: 14 residues. CDR1 and CDR2 from the germline V gene are MRHNA and SNTAGT. After removal of 6 bases from V and 3 bases from J, the junction contained 6 bases not matched to a gene. CDR3 amino acids: CASSPDREYYGYTF. For the CDR3, the DNA is TGTGCCAGCAGCCCGGACAGGGAATACTATGGCTACACCTTC.

The rearrangement uses TRBV6-5 and TRBJ2-3; tentative D call: TRBD2 (6 bases). CDR3 size: 15 residues. Between the trimmed V and J ends, which lost 5 bases and 1 base, there was a span of 13 bases. CDR1 is MNHEY and CDR2 is SVGAGI in the germline V gene. The CDR3 loop is CASSLDRGGTDTQYF. CDR3 nucleotide sequence: TGTGCCAGCAGTCTTGATCGCGGGGGCACAGATACGCAGTATTTT.

This chain uses TRBV27 with TRBJ1-1, with 11 bases aligning to TRBD1. The V and J ends lost 5 bases and 0 bases, in that order; junction bases with no gene match: 5. The CDR3 covers 16 residues. CDR1 and CDR2 from the germline V gene are MNHEY and SMNVEV (reference sequence). The CDR3: CASSLRTGGMNTEAFF. Here the CDR3 DNA reads TGTGCCAGCAGTCTTAGGACAGGGGGCATGAACACTGAAGCTTTCTTT.

This clone was seen a handful of times. The chain couples TRBV7-2 to TRBJ2-5, with TRBD1 identical over 12 bases. Trimming at V came to 4 bases and at J to 8 bases, leaving 8 bases not matched to a gene. The CDR3 totals 15 residues. Germline lookup yields CDR1 SGHTA and CDR2 FQGNSA. CDR3 nucleotide sequence: TGTGCCAGCAGCTATTCGGGACAGGGGGCCTTAACCCAGTACTTC. Its translation is CASSYSGQGALTQYF.

The chain joins TRBV7-9 to TRBJ2-7, with TRBD1 identical over 9 bases. Trimming took 4 bases from V and 2 from J; bases not matched to a gene: 6. The CDR3 has 15 residues. Germline V lookup: CDR1 SEHNR, CDR2 FQNEAQ (reference sequence). DNA for the CDR3: TGTGCCAGCAGCTACCGACAGGGGGGCCCCTACGAGCAGTACTTC. Amino acids: CASSYRQGGPYEQYF.

The genes are TRBV7-9 and TRBJ2-7; 7 bases agree with TRBD1. The CDR3 is 14 amino acids. V lost 5 bases, J lost 0 bases, and 4 bases stayed unmatched. CDR1 and CDR2 from the germline V gene are SEHNR and FQNEAQ (reference sequence). CDR3 DNA: TGTGCCAGCAGCCCGGGACAGAGCTCCTACGAGCAGTACTTC. It translates to CASSPGQSSYEQYF.

The chain uses TRBV19 and TRBJ2-5; D possibly corresponds to TRBD1 (5 bases). There are 13 residues in the CDR3. Trimming shortened V by 6 bases and J by 4 bases, and 12 bases separated the two germline ends. Germline values: CDR1 LNHDA, CDR2 SQIVND (reference sequence). CDR3 residues: CASSSGLAETQYF. The CDR3 DNA reads TGTGCCAGTAGCTCAGGGTTAGCAGAGACCCAGTACTTC.

The chain carries TRBV7-9 and TRBJ1-2; D is unclear. The germline V and J ends were trimmed by 3 bases and 8 bases, with 10 bases remaining between them. The V gene's germline CDR1 is SEHNR and CDR2 FQNEAQ (reference sequence). This CDR3 contains 12 residues. The CDR3 DNA follows: TGTGCCAGCAGCTTGTCCGAGAGGGGCTACACCTTC. It encodes CASSLSERGYTF.

This chain uses TRBV9 with TRBJ2-1; maybe TRBD2 (7 bases). The CDR3 sequence is 15 residues long. In germline, CDR1 is SGDLS, CDR2 YYNGEE. V lost 3 bases, J lost 6 bases, and 16 bases lay in between. The CDR3: CASSERGGATNEQFF. The CDR3 coding sequence is TGTGCCAGCAGCGAACGAGGGGGGGCCACCAATGAGCAGTTCTTC.